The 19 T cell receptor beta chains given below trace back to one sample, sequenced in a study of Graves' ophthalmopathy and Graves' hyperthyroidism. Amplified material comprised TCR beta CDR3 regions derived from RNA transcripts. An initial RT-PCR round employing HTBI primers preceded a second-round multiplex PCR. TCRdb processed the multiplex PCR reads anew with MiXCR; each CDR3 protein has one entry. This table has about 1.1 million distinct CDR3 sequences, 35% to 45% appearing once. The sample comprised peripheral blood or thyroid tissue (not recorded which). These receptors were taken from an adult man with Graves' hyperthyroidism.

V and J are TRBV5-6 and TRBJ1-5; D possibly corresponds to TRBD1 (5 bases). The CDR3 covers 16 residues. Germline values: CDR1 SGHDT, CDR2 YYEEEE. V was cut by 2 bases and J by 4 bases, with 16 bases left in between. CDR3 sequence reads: CASSFRFGTGNQPQHF. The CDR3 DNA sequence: TGTGCCAGCAGCTTTCGTTTCGGGACGGGAAATCAGCCCCAGCATTTT.

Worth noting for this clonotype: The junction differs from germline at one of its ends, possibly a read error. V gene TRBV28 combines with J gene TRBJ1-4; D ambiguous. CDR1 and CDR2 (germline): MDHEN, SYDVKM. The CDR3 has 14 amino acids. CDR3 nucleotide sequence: TGTGCCAGCAGTTTACTAATCTCTAAAGAAAAACTGTTTTTT. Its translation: CASSLLISKEKLFF.

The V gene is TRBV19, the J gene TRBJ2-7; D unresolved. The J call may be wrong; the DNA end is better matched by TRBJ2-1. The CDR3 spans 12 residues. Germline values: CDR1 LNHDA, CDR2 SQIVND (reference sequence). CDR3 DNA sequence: TGTGCCAGTAGTACCAGCTCCTACGAGCAGTTCTTC. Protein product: CASSTSSYEQFF.

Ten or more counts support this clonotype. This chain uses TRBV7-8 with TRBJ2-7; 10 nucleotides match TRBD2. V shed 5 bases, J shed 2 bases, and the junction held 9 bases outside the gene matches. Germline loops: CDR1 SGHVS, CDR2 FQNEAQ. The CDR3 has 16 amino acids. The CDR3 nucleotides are TGTGCCAGCAGCATAACTAGCGGGATACCCACCTACGAGCAGTACTTC. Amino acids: CASSITSGIPTYEQYF.

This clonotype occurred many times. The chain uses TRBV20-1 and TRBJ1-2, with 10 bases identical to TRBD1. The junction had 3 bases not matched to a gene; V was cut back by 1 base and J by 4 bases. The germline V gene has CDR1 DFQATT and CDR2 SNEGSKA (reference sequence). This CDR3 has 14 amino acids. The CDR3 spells CSARGGQGVYGYTF. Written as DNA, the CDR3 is TGCAGTGCTAGAGGAGGACAGGGGGTCTATGGCTACACCTTC.

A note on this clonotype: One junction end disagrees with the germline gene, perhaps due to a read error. CDR3 sequence (DNA): TGTGCCAGCAAGATACGGGGGCTTTTT. Its translation: CASKIRGLF. V is TRBV2 and J is TRBJ2-2; D is perhaps TRBD1 or TRBD2 (6 bases each). The germline gives CDR1 SNHLY, CDR2 FYNNEI. The CDR3 consists of 9 residues.

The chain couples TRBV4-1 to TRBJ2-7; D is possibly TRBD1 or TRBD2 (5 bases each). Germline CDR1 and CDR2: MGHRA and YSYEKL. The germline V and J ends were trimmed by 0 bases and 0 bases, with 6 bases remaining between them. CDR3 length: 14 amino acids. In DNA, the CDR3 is TGCGCCAGCAGCCAAGAGGGGGACTCCTACGAGCAGTACTTC. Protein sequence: CASSQEGDSYEQYF.

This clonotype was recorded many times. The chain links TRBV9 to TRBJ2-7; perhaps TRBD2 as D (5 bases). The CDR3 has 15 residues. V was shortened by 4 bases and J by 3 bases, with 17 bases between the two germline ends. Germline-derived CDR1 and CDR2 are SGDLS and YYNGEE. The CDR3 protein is CASSPRGTARYEQYF. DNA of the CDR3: TGTGCCAGCAGCCCCCGGGGTACTGCTCGCTACGAGCAGTACTTC.

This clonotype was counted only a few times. The CDR3 spells CASSQGIGGYGYTF. The DNA of the CDR3 is TGCGCCAGCAGCCAAGGAATTGGGGGCTATGGCTACACCTTC. The J gene is TRBJ1-2, the V gene TRBV4-1, with TRBD1 as a possible D gene (5 bases). The V end was cut by 1 base, the J end by 4 bases, with 10 bases between. Germline CDR1 and CDR2: MGHRA and YSYEKL. The CDR3 covers 14 residues.

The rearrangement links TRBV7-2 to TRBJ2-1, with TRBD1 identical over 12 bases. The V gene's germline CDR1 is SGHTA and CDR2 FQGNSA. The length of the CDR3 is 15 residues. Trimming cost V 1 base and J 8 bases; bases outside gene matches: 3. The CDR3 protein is CASSLVGQGAHEQFF. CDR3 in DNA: TGTGCCAGCAGCTTAGTGGGACAGGGGGCCCATGAGCAGTTCTTC.

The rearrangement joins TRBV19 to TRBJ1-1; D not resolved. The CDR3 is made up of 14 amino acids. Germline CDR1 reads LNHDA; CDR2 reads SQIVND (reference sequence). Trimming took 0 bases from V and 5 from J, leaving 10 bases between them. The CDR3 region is CASSIDYGRTEAFF. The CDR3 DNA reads TGTGCCAGTAGTATAGATTACGGCCGAACTGAAGCTTTCTTT.

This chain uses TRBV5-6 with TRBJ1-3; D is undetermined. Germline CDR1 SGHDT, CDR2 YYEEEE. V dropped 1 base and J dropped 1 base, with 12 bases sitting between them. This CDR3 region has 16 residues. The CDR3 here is CASSLRAAESGNTIYF. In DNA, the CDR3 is TGTGCCAGCAGCTTGAGGGCCGCGGAATCTGGAAACACCATATATTTT.

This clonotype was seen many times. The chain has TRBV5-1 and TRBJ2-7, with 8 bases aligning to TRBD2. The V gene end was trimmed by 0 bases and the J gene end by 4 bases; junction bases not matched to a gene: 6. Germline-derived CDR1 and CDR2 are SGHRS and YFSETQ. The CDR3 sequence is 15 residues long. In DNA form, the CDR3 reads TGCGCCAGCAGCTTGGAACTAGCGGAGCCGTACGAGCAGTACTTC. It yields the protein CASSLELAEPYEQYF.

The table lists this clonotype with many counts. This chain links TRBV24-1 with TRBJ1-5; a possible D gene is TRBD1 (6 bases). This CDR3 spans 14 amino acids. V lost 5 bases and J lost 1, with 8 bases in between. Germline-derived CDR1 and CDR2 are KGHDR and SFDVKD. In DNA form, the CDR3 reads TGTGCCACCAGTGGCGGGGGCAGCAATCAGCCCCAGCATTTT. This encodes CATSGGGSNQPQHF.

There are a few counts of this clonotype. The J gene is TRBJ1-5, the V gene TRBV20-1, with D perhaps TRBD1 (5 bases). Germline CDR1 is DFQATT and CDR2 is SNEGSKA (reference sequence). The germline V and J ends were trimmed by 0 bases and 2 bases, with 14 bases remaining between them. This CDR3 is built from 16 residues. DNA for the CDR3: TGCAGTGCTAGAGATTTCAGGGCCCAGGGCAATCAGCCCCAGCATTTT. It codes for CSARDFRAQGNQPQHF.

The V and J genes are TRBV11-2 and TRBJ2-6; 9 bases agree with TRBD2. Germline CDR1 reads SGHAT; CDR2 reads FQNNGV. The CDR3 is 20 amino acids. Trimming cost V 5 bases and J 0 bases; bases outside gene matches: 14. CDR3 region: CASSPGGGEFGDSGANVLTF. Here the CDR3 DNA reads TGTGCCAGCAGCCCTGGCGGGGGGGAGTTTGGGGACTCTGGGGCCAACGTCCTGACTTTC.

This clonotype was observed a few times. The CDR3 region is CSARELAGEMEAQYF. In nucleotides, the CDR3 is TGCAGTGCTAGAGAACTAGCGGGAGAGATGGAGGCCCAGTACTTC. J is TRBJ2-5 and V is TRBV20-1; 11 bases are shared with TRBD2. V lost 0 bases and J lost 9; bases outside the gene matches: 9. The CDR3 loop spans 15 amino acids. Germline CDR1 and CDR2: DFQATT and SNEGSKA (reference sequence).

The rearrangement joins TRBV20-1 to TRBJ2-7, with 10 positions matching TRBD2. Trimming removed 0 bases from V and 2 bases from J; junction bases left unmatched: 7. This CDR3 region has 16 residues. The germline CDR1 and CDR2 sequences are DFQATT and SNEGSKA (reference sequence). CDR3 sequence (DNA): TGCAGTGCTAGAGATTACCCTAGCGGGAGCACCTACGAGCAGTACTTC. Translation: CSARDYPSGSTYEQYF.

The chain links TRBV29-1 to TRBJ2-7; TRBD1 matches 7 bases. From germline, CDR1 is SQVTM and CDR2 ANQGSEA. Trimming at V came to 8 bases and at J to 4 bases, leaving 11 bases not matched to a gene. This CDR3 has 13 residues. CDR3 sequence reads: CSSLGTEPYEQYF. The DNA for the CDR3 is TGCAGCAGTTTGGGGACAGAACCTTACGAGCAGTACTTC.